This T cell receptor (beta chain) was documented in a study of early T cells in non-severe SARS-CoV-2 infection. Study-level points and caveats: There was a bias toward anti-spike CD8 responses in VDJdb matching, which missed private and CD4 specificities.

In this sample, this clonotype turned up a few times. Its target is unknown. Separate cDNA molecules each had unique molecular identifiers attached to them. TCRdb re-called the 5' RACE reads through MiXCR, storing one row per CDR3 protein. The data show roughly 53,000 distinct CDR3 sequences, with about a tenth seen just once and around 21% held by the top ten. This receptor was obtained from an adult who was a healthcare worker with PCR-confirmed SARS-CoV-2 infection or an uninfected control (not recorded which). The sequencing sample was made of whole blood.

The CDR3 DNA reads as TGTGCCACCCGGGGGGGCCTCTCGAGCAATCAGCCCCAGCATTTT. Amino acid sequence: CATRGGLSSNQPQHF. The chain links TRBV6-2 or TRBV6-3 to TRBJ1-5; the D gene is possibly TRBD1 (6 bases). This CDR3 region has 15 residues. V was clipped by 10 bases and J by 1 base, with 17 bases between them. CDR1 MNHEY and CDR2 SVGEGT come from the germline V gene.